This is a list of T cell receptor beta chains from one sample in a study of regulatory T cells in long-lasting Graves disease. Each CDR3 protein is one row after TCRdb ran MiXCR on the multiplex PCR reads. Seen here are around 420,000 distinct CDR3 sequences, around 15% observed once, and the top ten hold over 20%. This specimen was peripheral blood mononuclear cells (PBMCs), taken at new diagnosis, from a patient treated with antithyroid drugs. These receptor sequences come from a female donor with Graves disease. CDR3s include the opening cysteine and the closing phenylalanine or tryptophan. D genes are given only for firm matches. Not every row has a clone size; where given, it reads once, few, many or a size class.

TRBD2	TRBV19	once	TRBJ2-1	CASSITSGQNNEQFF	TGTGCCAGTAGTATCACTAGCGGACAAAACAATGAGCAGTTCTTC
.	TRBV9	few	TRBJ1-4	CASSVQAQNEKLFF	TGTGCCAGCAGCGTGCAGGCCCAAAATGAAAAACTGTTTTTT
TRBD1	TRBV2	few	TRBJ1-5	CASRPLQGPNQPQHF	TGTGCCAGCAGGCCATTACAGGGGCCCAATCAGCCCCAGCATTTT
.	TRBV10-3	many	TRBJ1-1	CAISEGLRGANTEAFF	TGTGCCATCAGTGAAGGACTCCGGGGCGCGAACACTGAAGCTTTCTTT
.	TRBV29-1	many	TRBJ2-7	CSVELQGYEQYF	TGCAGCGTTGAATTACAGGGATACGAGCAGTACTTC
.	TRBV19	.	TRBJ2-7	CASSQSADSEQYF	TGTGCCAGTAGTCAATCAGCAGACTCCGAGCAGTACTTC
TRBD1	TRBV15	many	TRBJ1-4	CATSRVEGTGDKKLFF	TGTGCCACCAGCAGAGTAGAAGGGACAGGGGACAAAAAACTGTTTTTT
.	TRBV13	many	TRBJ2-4	CASSFRQTDQNIQYF	TGTGCCAGCAGCTTTCGACAGACAGACCAAAACATTCAGTACTTC
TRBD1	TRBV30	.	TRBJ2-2	CAWNPGQGPAGELFF	TGTGCCTGGAACCCGGGACAGGGCCCCGCCGGGGAGCTGTTTTTT
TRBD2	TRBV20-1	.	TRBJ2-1	CSARERQKGLAGEFF	TGCAGTGCTAGAGAAAGACAAAAAGGACTAGCTGGGGAGTTCTTC
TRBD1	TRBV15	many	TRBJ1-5	CATSREDRGSGQPQHF	TGTGCCACCAGCAGAGAGGACAGGGGATCTGGTCAGCCCCAGCATTTT
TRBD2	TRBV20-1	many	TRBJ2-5	CSAQGGTSGGPGWETQYF	TGCAGTGCCCAAGGCGGGACTAGCGGGGGACCCGGGTGGGAGACCCAGTACTTC
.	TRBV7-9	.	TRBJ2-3	CASSSYNSDTQYF	TGTGCCAGCAGCTCCTATAACTCGGATACGCAGTATTTT
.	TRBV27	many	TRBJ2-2	CASSYWGRTGELFF	TGTGCCAGCAGTTACTGGGGGCGCACCGGGGAGCTGTTTTTT
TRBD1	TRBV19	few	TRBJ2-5	CASSIDRTGGIETQYF	TGTGCCAGTAGTATAGATAGGACAGGGGGAATAGAGACCCAGTACTTC
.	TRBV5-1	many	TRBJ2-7	CASSLGRAEQYF	TGCGCCAGCAGCTTGGGCAGGGCCGAGCAGTACTTC